Sequencing of this T cell receptor beta chain was carried out in a study of T cell changes during pregnancy in multiple sclerosis. V dropped 6 bases and J dropped 9 bases, with 14 bases sitting between them. The CDR3 has 12 amino acids. Germline lookup yields CDR1 LNHDA and CDR2 SQIVND (reference sequence). Produced via immunoSEQ multiplex PCR; TCRdb's table is partial and in-frame only. The sample shows nearly 50,000 clones, around 94% of them seen only once. The count of this clone is one. The rearrangement links TRBV19 to TRBJ1-1; perhaps TRBD1 as D (5 bases). Sequencing was performed on CD4+ T cells from peripheral blood mononuclear cells, taken in the first trimester of pregnancy. This TCR came from a female donor with multiple sclerosis, enrolled in a pregnancy study. The CDR3, as DNA: TGTGCCAGTAGGATGAAGACAGAGAAAGCTTTCTTT. This translates into CASRMKTEKAFF.